This T cell receptor (beta chain) was recovered during a study of identical twins. Study conclusions and caveats: The models gave estimates that fell short of the out-of-frame TCR alpha sharing seen in monozygotic twins. It was cross-sectional statistical analysis, not following the same donors, that the conclusions relied on. Within twin pairs, the out-of-frame alpha sequences they shared showed excess low generation probability.

A universal primer binding site was introduced by template switching. The final cDNA contained unique molecular identifiers. TCRdb independently ran MiXCR on the 5' RACE reads; one entry per CDR3 protein. The sample lists 300,000 or so distinct CDR3 sequences; roughly 9% were seen once. This clonotype appeared a few times. Its antigen is not identified. The data also belong to a second study, concerning yellow fever vaccine responses in identical twins.

The receptor was isolated from a woman aged 18-35 years in good health. The sequenced sample was CD8+ T cells sorted from blood.

Here the CDR3 reads CASSPQNIQGPYNEQFF. CDR3 sequence (DNA): TGTGCCAGCAGCCCCCAGAACATACAGGGTCCCTACAATGAGCAGTTCTTC. The chain has TRBV27 and TRBJ2-1; possible D gene TRBD1, 6 bases. CDR3 length: 17 residues. Germline V gives CDR1 MNHEY, CDR2 SMNVEV (reference sequence). Trimming took 6 bases from V and 2 from J, leaving 20 bases between them.